A single sample is the source of the 20 T cell receptor beta chains below, sequenced in a study of technical replicates of blood from a handful of donors. Some clones are missing from TCRdb's copy, which holds only in-frame ones; the method was immunoSEQ multiplex PCR. The data show tens of thousands of clones, approximately 92% seen once. Sequencing was carried out using PBMCs. These receptors originate from a human donor in good health. Some clones in this sample may be carry-over from other donors' samples.

The V and J genes are TRBV2 and TRBJ2-5; TRBD2 matches at 9 bases. J was trimmed by 4 bases and V by 4 bases; bases with no gene match: 7. This CDR3 comprises 15 residues. The germline V gene encodes CDR1 SNHLY and CDR2 FYNNEI. CDR3 nucleotides: TGTGCCAGCAGTGTGAGGACTAGCGTTCGAGAGACCCAGTACTTC. This codes for CASSVRTSVRETQYF.

This clone is categorized as large. The chain recombines TRBV4-1 with TRBJ1-1, with TRBD1 matching 9 bases. This CDR3 contains 16 residues. The germline CDR1 and CDR2 sequences are MGHRA and YSYEKL. The J segment lost 2 bases and the V segment lost 1 base, leaving 5 bases of the junction unmatched. CDR3 DNA: TGCGCCAGCAGCCAAGCACAGGGGGCCTCTAACACTGAAGCTTTCTTT. This sequence encodes CASSQAQGASNTEAFF.

The rearrangement joins TRBV10-3 to TRBJ2-1, with 7 bases lining up with TRBD2. The germline V gene has CDR1 ENHRY and CDR2 SYGVKD. Trimming cost V 5 bases and J 4 bases; bases outside gene matches: 8. The CDR3 is 15 amino acids. Here the CDR3 reads CAISPWGEGYNEQFF. CDR3 coding DNA: TGTGCCATCAGTCCTTGGGGGGAGGGGTACAATGAGCAGTTCTTC.

The chain recombines TRBV4-2 with TRBJ2-1, with 8 bases identical to TRBD1. The germline V gene has CDR1 LGHNA and CDR2 YNFKEQ. The ends lost 0 bases at V and 2 bases at J; junction bases unmatched: 6. This CDR3 has 17 amino acids. The CDR3 coding sequence is TGTGCCAGCAGCCAAGATAGGGGGACAGGTACCTACAATGAGCAGTTCTTC. Amino acid sequence: CASSQDRGTGTYNEQFF.

This chain connects TRBV6-5 to TRBJ2-7; tentatively, D is TRBD2 (5 bases). This CDR3 is 13 amino acids long. The V gene lost 8 bases and the J gene lost 1 base, with 12 bases spanning the gap. Germline V CDR1 and CDR2: MNHEY, SVGAGI. The CDR3 DNA is TGTGCCAGCGGCCTGGGGAGATCCTACGAGCAGTACTTC. Residues: CASGLGRSYEQYF.

The genes are TRBV29-1 and TRBJ1-2; unclear D gene. V lost 2 bases to trimming and J lost 7 bases, with 17 bases between them. CDR3 size: 14 residues. Germline V CDR1 and CDR2: SQVTM, ANQGSEA. This chain's CDR3 is CSVEWRRAEGGYTF. In nucleotides, the CDR3 is TGCAGCGTTGAATGGCGGAGGGCCGAAGGTGGCTACACCTTC.

The V and J genes are TRBV7-2 and TRBJ2-2; tentative D call: TRBD2 (5 bases). Germline V CDR1 and CDR2: SGHTA, FQGNSA. V was pared by 7 bases and J by 4 bases, with 16 bases between. The CDR3 extends over 15 amino acids. The CDR3 spells CASIPDTSFTGELFF. The CDR3 DNA follows: TGTGCCAGCATCCCCGATACTAGTTTCACCGGGGAGCTGTTTTTT.

The gene calls are TRBV11-1 and TRBJ2-2; maybe TRBD1 (5 bases). Trimming took 5 bases from V and 5 from J, leaving 12 bases between them. This CDR3 has 14 residues. Germline CDR1 is SGHAT and CDR2 is FQDESV (reference sequence). CDR3 nucleotide sequence: TGTGCCAGCAGCAGTGACAGAAAGACCGGGGAGCTGTTTTTT. As protein: CASSSDRKTGELFF.

V usage is TRBV6-5 and J usage is TRBJ2-1; 9 bases line up with TRBD2. The CDR3 length is 16 residues. Germline lookup yields CDR1 MNHEY and CDR2 SVGAGI. Trimming cost V 0 bases and J 10 bases; bases outside gene matches: 10. The CDR3 sequence is CASSYSGLAGKREQFF. DNA of the CDR3: TGTGCCAGCAGTTACTCCGGGCTAGCGGGAAAACGGGAGCAGTTCTTC.

DNA for the CDR3: TGTGCCAGCAGCTTAGATCAGGGGGAAAGGACTGAAGCTTTCTTT. Protein sequence: CASSLDQGERTEAFF. The rearrangement joins TRBV13 to TRBJ1-1; 7 positions agree with TRBD1. Trimming removed 1 base from V and 5 bases from J; junction bases left unmatched: 7. The CDR3 spans 15 residues. Germline lookup yields CDR1 PRHDT and CDR2 FYEKMQ (reference sequence).

The chain couples TRBV7-2 to TRBJ2-1; TRBD1 agrees at 7 bases. The germline gives CDR1 SGHTA, CDR2 FQGNSA. Germline trimming cut 3 bases from V and 6 bases from J; bases unmatched to any gene: 8. The CDR3 has 15 residues. The CDR3 nucleotides read TGTGCCAGCAGCTTCCAGACAGGGATCGGCAATGAGCAGTTCTTC. Translating it yields CASSFQTGIGNEQFF.

The genes are TRBV4-1 and TRBJ1-4; D unclear. From germline, CDR1 is MGHRA and CDR2 YSYEKL. The CDR3 runs 15 residues. Between the trimmed V and J ends, which lost 6 bases and 4 bases, there was a span of 15 bases. The chain's CDR3 is CASSPVGVGNEKLFF. The CDR3 bases are TGCGCCAGCAGTCCAGTCGGGGTCGGTAATGAAAAACTGTTTTTT.

The genes are TRBV5-1 and TRBJ2-7; 8 bases line up with TRBD1. Trimming at V came to 4 bases and at J to 3 bases, leaving 9 bases not matched to a gene. This CDR3 has 15 residues. Germline CDR1 and CDR2: SGHRS and YFSETQ. The CDR3 nucleotides are TGCGCCAGCAGCCGTGGCCCCGGGACAGGCTACGAGCAGTACTTC. This codes for CASSRGPGTGYEQYF.

CDR3 amino acids: CASSKVDSGQYF. CDR3 bases: TGTGCCAGCAGCAAAGTGGACAGTGGGCAGTACTTC. The rearrangement links TRBV21-1 to TRBJ2-7; the listed D gene, TRBD1, was not tested against the DNA. TRBV21-1 is described as a pseudogene. The CDR3 length is 12 residues.

The V and J genes are TRBV10-3 and TRBJ2-4; the match to TRBD2 covers 9 bases. J gave up 0 bases and V 11 bases, and 8 bases lay outside the gene matches. Germline assignment: CDR1 ENHRY and CDR2 SYGVKD. CDR3 length: 15 amino acids. This CDR3 reads CAAGGDSEAKNIQYF. The CDR3 DNA is TGTGCCGCGGGGGGGGACAGTGAAGCCAAAAACATTCAGTACTTC.

This chain uses TRBV6-6 with TRBJ2-5; 8 bases map to TRBD1. The V segment lost 6 bases and the J segment 5 bases; nucleotides outside the gene matches: 11. This CDR3 contains 15 residues. CDR1 and CDR2 from the germline V gene are MNHNY and SVGAGI (reference sequence). CDR3 protein: CASRGTQGGGETQYF. The CDR3 region has the DNA TGTGCCAGCAGAGGTACACAGGGGGGCGGGGAGACCCAGTACTTC.

The rearrangement links TRBV5-1 to TRBJ2-2; tentatively, D is TRBD2 (6 bases). CDR1 is SGHRS, CDR2 YFSETQ, per germline. V gave up 3 bases and J gave up 7 bases, with 13 bases separating them. This CDR3 contains 14 residues. The CDR3 DNA is TGCGCCAGCAGCTCCACCGGGGGAATCGGGGAGCTGTTTTTT. Encoded protein: CASSSTGGIGELFF.

J is TRBJ2-7 and V is TRBV5-6; 7 positions agree with TRBD2. V was pared by 0 bases and J by 7 bases, with 10 bases of the junction left unmatched. The CDR3 is 15 residues long. CDR1 SGHDT and CDR2 YYEEEE come from the germline V gene. The CDR3 DNA reads as TGTGCCAGCAGCTTGGCCCTGGGAGGGCGGGGAGAGCAGTACTTC. It codes for CASSLALGGRGEQYF.

V is TRBV6-1 and J is TRBJ1-4; possibly TRBD1 for D (5 bases). The V gene lost 6 bases and the J gene lost 10 bases, with 9 bases spanning the gap. CDR3 length: 11 residues. Germline values: CDR1 MNHNS, CDR2 SASEGT. The CDR3 nucleotides are TGTGCCAGCAGGAAGGGGCGAAAACTGTTTTTT. It encodes CASRKGRKLFF.

The genes are TRBV4-1 and TRBJ2-1; D remains ambiguous. The CDR3 has 15 residues. The V end lost 1 base, the J end lost 1 base, and 8 bases lay between the germline ends. Germline loops: CDR1 MGHRA, CDR2 YSYEKL. CDR3 nucleotide sequence: TGCGCCAGCAGCCAAGGGGCAGCATCCTACAATGAGCAGTTCTTC. It specifies CASSQGAASYNEQFF.